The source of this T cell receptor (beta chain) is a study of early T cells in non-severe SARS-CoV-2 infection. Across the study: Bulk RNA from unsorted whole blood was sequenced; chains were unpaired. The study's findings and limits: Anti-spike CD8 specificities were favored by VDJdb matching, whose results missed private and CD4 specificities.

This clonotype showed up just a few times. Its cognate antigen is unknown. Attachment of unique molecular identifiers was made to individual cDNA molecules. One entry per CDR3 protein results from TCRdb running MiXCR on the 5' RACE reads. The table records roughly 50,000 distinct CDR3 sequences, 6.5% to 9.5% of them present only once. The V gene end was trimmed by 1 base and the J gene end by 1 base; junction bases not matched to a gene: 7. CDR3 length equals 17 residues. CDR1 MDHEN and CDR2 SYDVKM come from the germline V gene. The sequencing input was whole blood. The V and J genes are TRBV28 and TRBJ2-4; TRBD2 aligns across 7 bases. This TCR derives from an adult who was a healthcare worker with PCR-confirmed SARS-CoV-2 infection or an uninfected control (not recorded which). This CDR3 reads CASSLSGGSVAKNIQYF. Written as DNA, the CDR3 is TGTGCCAGCAGTTTATCGGGCGGGAGTGTGGCCAAAAACATTCAGTACTTC.